Shown below are 32 T cell receptor beta chains from a single sample sequenced in a study of OX40 agonist ivuxolimab in advanced cancers. Profiled with immunoSEQ multiplex PCR; TCRdb holds only in-frame clones, not every one. The sample has more than 45,000 clones, roughly nine tenths seen once; the top ten hold about 12%. Source: CD4+ or CD8+ T cells sorted from blood, taken in a trial of the OX40 agonist ivuxolimab. The receptors originated from an adult with an advanced solid tumor such as melanoma, head and neck, liver or kidney cancer.

The V and J genes are TRBV2 and TRBJ2-1; a possible D gene is TRBD2 (6 bases). This CDR3 contains 17 residues. The V gene's germline CDR1 is SNHLY and CDR2 FYNNEI. Trimming cost V 3 bases and J 6 bases, with 21 bases left between them. CDR3 protein: CASSDPTTQRVPNEQFF. Here the CDR3 DNA reads TGTGCCAGCAGTGACCCCACAACTCAGCGGGTCCCCAATGAGCAGTTCTTC.

The chain has TRBV9 and TRBJ2-3, with 7 nucleotides matching TRBD2. V was pared by 0 bases and J by 3 bases, with 4 bases of the junction left unmatched. Germline CDR1 SGDLS, CDR2 YYNGEE. This CDR3 contains 15 residues. CDR3 sequence reads: CASSVAGGTTDTQYF. DNA for the CDR3: TGTGCCAGCAGCGTAGCGGGAGGAACAACAGATACGCAGTATTTT. Full variable domain (missing parts from reference TRBV9 and TRBJ2-3): DSGVTQTPKHLITATGQRVTLRCSPRSGDLSVYWYQQSLDQGLQFLIQYYNGEERAKGNILERFSAQQFPDLHSELNLSSLELGDSALYFCASSVAGGTTDTQYFGPGTRLTVL.

The V and J genes are TRBV7-3 and TRBJ2-1, with 9 bases that match TRBD2. CDR1 is SGHTA, CDR2 FQGTGA, per germline. V trimming: 2 bases; J trimming: 3 bases; junction bases outside the gene matches: 11. The CDR3 contains 18 residues. CDR3 in DNA: TGTGCCAGCAGCTTAGGCCCCCCAGCGGGAGGCTTCTACAATGAGCAGTTCTTC. This encodes CASSLGPPAGGFYNEQFF.

This chain links TRBV6-1 with TRBJ2-7; maybe TRBD2 (6 bases). The CDR3 is 14 residues long. Germline V gene lookup returns CDR1 MNHNS and CDR2 SASEGT. With 4 bases removed from V and 5 bases from J, the gap between germline ends came to 15 bases. The CDR3 loop reads CASSVLRVADEQYF. The DNA of the CDR3 is TGTGCCAGCAGTGTACTCAGGGTAGCGGACGAGCAGTACTTC.

The V gene is TRBV13, the J gene TRBJ2-3; D may be TRBD1 (6 bases). Germline CDR1 PRHDT, CDR2 FYEKMQ (reference sequence). This CDR3 has 14 residues. V was shortened by 7 bases and J by 2 bases, with 13 bases between the two germline ends. The CDR3 reads CASTGQSFTDTQYF. The CDR3 region has the DNA TGTGCCAGCACCGGACAGTCCTTCACAGATACGCAGTATTTT.

V gene TRBV4-3 combines with J gene TRBJ2-1, with 9 bases aligning to TRBD2. The CDR3 runs 15 residues. V dropped 1 base and J dropped 7; count of bases not matched to a gene: 5. CDR1 is LGHNA, CDR2 YSLEER, per germline. DNA for the CDR3: TGCGCCAGCAGCCAAGGGGGACTAGCTTTAAATGAGCAGTTCTTC. It is translated as CASSQGGLALNEQFF.

The chain has TRBV11-3 and TRBJ2-6; D is unresolved. V was pared by 5 bases and J by 5 bases, with 22 bases between. Looked up from germline, CDR1 is SGHNT and CDR2 is YENEEA. This CDR3 region has 18 residues. The CDR3, as DNA: TGTGCCAGCAGCGAGCTATCCTCTCGACAAAGTCGGGCCAACGTCCTGACTTTC. It translates to CASSELSSRQSRANVLTF.

The chain is built from TRBV4-2 and TRBJ2-1; unclear D gene. The CDR3 contains 16 residues. The germline CDR1 and CDR2 sequences are LGHNA and YNFKEQ. The V end lost 4 bases, the J end lost 1 base, and 14 bases lay between the germline ends. As DNA, the CDR3 is TGTGCCAGCAGCCCAAGACGAACCGGGTCCTACAATGAGCAGTTCTTC. This encodes CASSPRRTGSYNEQFF.

The rearrangement links TRBV7-8 to TRBJ2-2; 8 bases are shared with TRBD2. Germline CDR1 reads SGHVS; CDR2 reads FQNEAQ. V lost 1 base to trimming and J lost 4 bases; unmatched junction nucleotides: 2. This CDR3 spans 15 amino acids. In DNA form, the CDR3 reads TGTGCCAGCAGCTTAGGGCTAGCGGGCACCGGGGAGCTGTTTTTT. The encoded protein is CASSLGLAGTGELFF.

Notes on this clone: Germline and junction disagree at one end, which may indicate a read error. The rearrangement links TRBV7-3 to TRBJ2-1; either TRBD1 or TRBD2 may supply D (5 bases each). This CDR3 is 15 amino acids long. Germline CDR1 is SGHTA and CDR2 is FQGTGA. This chain's CDR3 is CASSLTGTVNNEQFF. The DNA of the CDR3 is TGTGCCAGCAGCCTAACCGGGACGGTGAACAATGAGCAGTTCTTC.

The chain carries TRBV5-1 and TRBJ1-1; D is undetermined. CDR3 length: 14 amino acids. Deletions cut 0 bases from V and 0 bases from J, with 6 bases between. Germline CDR1 and CDR2: SGHRS and YFSETQ. CDR3 protein: CASSLERVNTEAFF. In DNA form, the CDR3 reads TGCGCCAGCAGCTTGGAGCGGGTGAACACTGAAGCTTTCTTT.

The chain is built from TRBV4-3 and TRBJ1-1, with 9 bases fitting TRBD1. V lost 3 bases to trimming and J lost 1 base; unmatched junction nucleotides: 6. The CDR3 is made up of 16 amino acids. Germline V lookup: CDR1 LGHNA, CDR2 YSLEER. The CDR3 DNA is TGCGCCAGCAGCCAGCGCCGGGACAGGGAGAACACTGAAGCTTTCTTT. This codes for CASSQRRDRENTEAFF.

The chain joins TRBV10-3 to TRBJ2-2, with a tentative D call TRBD1 (5 bases). The ends were cut back, 5 bases at V and 9 bases at J, with 10 bases in the middle. The CDR3 consists of 12 residues. In germline, CDR1 is ENHRY, CDR2 SYGVKD. The CDR3 coding sequence is TGTGCCATCAGTCCAGGGTACAGGGAGCTGTTTTTT. Encoded protein: CAISPGYRELFF.

This clone occurred a few times. The chain employs TRBV19 and TRBJ1-1, with TRBD1 as a possible D gene (5 bases). The germline CDR1 and CDR2 sequences are LNHDA and SQIVND (reference sequence). V dropped 6 bases and J dropped 4 bases, with 18 bases sitting between them. This CDR3 contains 15 residues. Written as DNA, the CDR3 is TGTGCCAGTAGAAATAGAACAGGTTTGGGCACTGAAGCTTTCTTT. It encodes CASRNRTGLGTEAFF.

The chain couples TRBV27 to TRBJ2-1; 10 positions match TRBD2. Germline CDR1 and CDR2: MNHEY and SMNVEV (reference sequence). J was trimmed by 7 bases and V by 6 bases; bases with no gene match: 9. The CDR3 runs to 15 residues. CDR3 nucleotide sequence: TGTGCCAGCAGACTGGCTAGCGGGAGTATTAATGAGCAGTTCTTC. Its protein product is CASRLASGSINEQFF.

V gene TRBV4-1 combines with J gene TRBJ2-3; 9 bases agree with TRBD2. The CDR3 totals 16 residues. Per the germline V gene, CDR1 is MGHRA and CDR2 is YSYEKL. V was pared by 4 bases and J by 0 bases, with 5 bases of the junction left unmatched. The CDR3 nucleotides are TGCGCCAGCAGCCGCTCTAGCGGGACTAGCACAGATACGCAGTATTTT. Its translation: CASSRSSGTSTDTQYF.

The gene calls are TRBV6-1 and TRBJ2-7; no clear D. The CDR3 sequence is 15 residues long. Germline CDR1 MNHNS, CDR2 SASEGT. The V end was cut by 4 bases, the J end by 3 bases, with 16 bases between. This CDR3 reads CASSATGSSYYEQYF. As DNA, the CDR3 is TGTGCCAGCAGTGCCACCGGGTCCTCTTACTACGAGCAGTACTTC.

Only a few counts were recorded for this clone. The rearrangement links TRBV27 to TRBJ1-1; D not certain. Germline V gene data show CDR1 as MNHEY and CDR2 as SMNVEV (reference sequence). Trimming left V 1 base short and J 0 bases short, with 3 bases between. The length of the CDR3 is 13 residues. The CDR3, as DNA: TGTGCCAGCAGTTTATATGTGAACACTGAAGCTTTCTTT. This gives the protein CASSLYVNTEAFF.

CDR3 residues: CASSPRLAGPIHEQFF. The CDR3 DNA sequence: TGTGCCAGCAGCCCTCGCCTAGCGGGGCCTATCCATGAGCAGTTCTTC. The rearrangement joins TRBV9 to TRBJ2-1, with 9 nucleotides matching TRBD2. V dropped 4 bases and J dropped 8; count of bases not matched to a gene: 13. This CDR3 spans 16 amino acids. CDR1 SGDLS and CDR2 YYNGEE come from the germline V gene.

The chain joins TRBV29-1 to TRBJ2-7; D remains ambiguous. The CDR3 runs 13 residues. CDR1 SQVTM and CDR2 ANQGSEA come from the germline V gene. V was clipped by 3 bases and J by 2 bases, with 11 bases between them. The CDR3 bases are TGCAGCGTTGAGGACGGATTAACCTACGAGCAGTACTTC. It encodes CSVEDGLTYEQYF.

The chain employs TRBV28 and TRBJ2-6, with 9 bases that match TRBD1. This CDR3 spans 15 amino acids. With 7 bases clipped from V and 4 bases from J, the junction kept 5 bases outside the gene matches. CDR1 and CDR2 from the germline V gene are MDHEN and SYDVKM. The CDR3 is CASTRTGVGANVLTF. The CDR3 nucleotides read TGTGCCAGCACCCGGACAGGGGTCGGGGCCAACGTCCTGACTTTC.

The chain joins TRBV6-1 to TRBJ2-3, with 8 bases matching TRBD1. CDR1 MNHNS and CDR2 SASEGT come from the germline V gene. This CDR3 region has 17 residues. The ends lost 0 bases at V and 2 bases at J; junction bases unmatched: 7. DNA of the CDR3: TGTGCCAGCAGTGAAGCGGACAGGGTGAGGTACACAGATACGCAGTATTTT. This encodes CASSEADRVRYTDTQYF.

The chain carries TRBV28 and TRBJ2-7; D possibly corresponds to TRBD2 (6 bases). The germline CDR1 and CDR2 sequences are MDHEN and SYDVKM. The CDR3 extends over 17 amino acids. The germline V and J ends were trimmed by 8 bases and 6 bases, with 29 bases remaining between them. The CDR3 DNA is TGTGCCAGCGGGTCTTCCGTCGTCAGCCTTTGGCGGGGCGAGCAGTACTTC. This gives the protein CASGSSVVSLWRGEQYF.

This chain joins TRBV6-6 and TRBJ2-7, with D tentatively TRBD2 (5 bases). Germline V gives CDR1 MNHNY, CDR2 SVGAGI (reference sequence). The V end was cut by 0 bases, the J end by 0 bases, with 9 bases between. The CDR3 loop spans 15 amino acids. The CDR3 sequence is CASSYSPSGSYEQYF. The DNA for the CDR3 is TGTGCCAGCAGTTACTCCCCCAGCGGCTCCTACGAGCAGTACTTC.

The chain recombines TRBV9 with TRBJ2-5; no clear D gene. V was clipped by 0 bases and J by 5 bases, with 20 bases between them. This CDR3 is 17 amino acids long. Germline V CDR1 and CDR2: SGDLS, YYNGEE. CDR3 region: CASSVGNSLGSMETQYF. In nucleotides, the CDR3 is TGTGCCAGCAGCGTAGGGAATAGTTTGGGCTCAATGGAGACCCAGTACTTC.

This clone has only one observation. V usage is TRBV7-2 and J usage is TRBJ2-1; D call uncertain. V was trimmed by 4 bases and J by 8 bases, leaving 9 bases between them. The CDR3 is 12 amino acids. CDR1 is SGHTA and CDR2 is FQGNSA in the germline V gene. The CDR3 reads CASSSLYDEQFF. The CDR3, as DNA: TGTGCCAGCAGCTCGTTATACGATGAGCAGTTCTTC.

This clone has a single count. This chain uses TRBV30 with TRBJ2-5; D gene unclear. The CDR3 sequence is 13 residues long. The V gene's germline CDR1 is GTSNPN and CDR2 SVGIG (reference sequence). Trimming took off 2 bases at V and 4 bases at J, with 11 bases between the two ends. The CDR3 DNA reads as TGTGCCTGGAGTCTTTCGACGGGAGAGACCCAGTACTTC. This encodes CAWSLSTGETQYF.

The sample holds one count of this clone. This chain links TRBV7-2 with TRBJ2-1; 10 bases line up with TRBD2. V trimming: 8 bases; J trimming: 8 bases; junction bases outside the gene matches: 18. Germline V gene data show CDR1 as SGHTA and CDR2 as FQGNSA. The CDR3 runs to 17 residues. CDR3 sequence reads: CASYPLGLAGVGDEQFF. CDR3 nucleotides: TGTGCCAGCTACCCTCTAGGGCTAGCGGGAGTGGGGGATGAGCAGTTCTTC.

The CDR3 reads CASSFLAGDSSYEQYF. For the CDR3, the DNA is TGTGCCAGCAGCTTTCTAGCCGGGGACAGCTCCTACGAGCAGTACTTC. The rearrangement uses TRBV11-2 and TRBJ2-7; 7 bases align to TRBD1. The length of the CDR3 is 16 residues. The V segment lost 3 bases and the J segment 0 bases; nucleotides outside the gene matches: 8. CDR1 and CDR2 (germline): SGHAT, FQNNGV.

J is TRBJ1-2 and V is TRBV9; 9 bases are shared with TRBD1. Per the germline V gene, CDR1 is SGDLS and CDR2 is YYNGEE. V gave up 3 bases and J gave up 4 bases; unmatched junction bases: 7. This CDR3 has 15 amino acids. CDR3 loop: CASSASQGAGYGYTF. CDR3 DNA sequence: TGTGCCAGCAGCGCCTCACAGGGGGCTGGCTATGGCTACACCTTC. Based on the CDR3 plus reference TRBV9 and TRBJ1-2, the full variable domain is DSGVTQTPKHLITATGQRVTLRCSPRSGDLSVYWYQQSLDQGLQFLIQYYNGEERAKGNILERFSAQQFPDLHSELNLSSLELGDSALYFCASSASQGAGYGYTFGSGTRLTVV.

V usage is TRBV19 and J usage is TRBJ2-3, with TRBD2 identical over 7 bases. Germline V gene data show CDR1 as LNHDA and CDR2 as SQIVND (reference sequence). V shed 3 bases and J 5 bases; nucleotides not matched to a gene: 11. The CDR3 runs to 16 residues. This CDR3 is CASSMGREILEDTQYF. Written as DNA, the CDR3 is TGTGCCAGTAGTATGGGGCGGGAGATCTTGGAAGATACGCAGTATTTT.

The chain joins TRBV7-9 to TRBJ2-1; 7 bases match TRBD2. Looked up from germline, CDR1 is SEHNR and CDR2 is FQNEAQ (reference sequence). The CDR3 extends over 15 amino acids. V lost 0 bases, J lost 3 bases, and 2 bases stayed unmatched. CDR3 DNA: TGTGCCAGCAGCTTAGCGGGGGGGGTCTACAATGAGCAGTTCTTC. This encodes CASSLAGGVYNEQFF.